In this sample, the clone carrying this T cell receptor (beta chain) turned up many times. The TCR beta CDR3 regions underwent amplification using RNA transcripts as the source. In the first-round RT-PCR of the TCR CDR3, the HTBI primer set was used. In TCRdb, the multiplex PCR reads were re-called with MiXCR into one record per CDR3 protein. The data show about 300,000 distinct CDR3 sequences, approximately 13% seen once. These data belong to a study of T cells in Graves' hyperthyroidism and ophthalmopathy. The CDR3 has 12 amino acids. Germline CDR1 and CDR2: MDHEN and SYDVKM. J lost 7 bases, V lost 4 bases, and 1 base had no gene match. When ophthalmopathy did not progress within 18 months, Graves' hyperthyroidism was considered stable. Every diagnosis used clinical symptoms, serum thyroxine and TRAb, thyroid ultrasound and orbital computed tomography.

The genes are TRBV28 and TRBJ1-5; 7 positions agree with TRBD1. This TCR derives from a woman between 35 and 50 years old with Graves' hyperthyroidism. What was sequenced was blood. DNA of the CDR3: TGTGCCAGCAGTTCAGGGGGACAGCCCCAGCATTTT. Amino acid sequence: CASSSGGQPQHF. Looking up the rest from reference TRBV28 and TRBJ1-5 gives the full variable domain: DVKVTQSSRYLVKRTGEKVFLECVQDMDHENMFWYRQDPGLGLRLIYFSYDVKMKEKGDIPEGYSVSREKKERFSLILESASTNQTSMYLCASSSGGQPQHFGDGTRLSIL.